These 11 T cell receptor beta chains came from one sample sequenced in a study of T cells in Graves' hyperthyroidism and ophthalmopathy. Amplification of TCR beta CDR3 regions was performed using RNA transcripts as template. A first-round RT-PCR of the TCR CDR3 used the HTBI primer set. TCRdb fed the multiplex PCR reads into MiXCR, producing one record per CDR3 protein. The sample carries 450,000 to 650,000 distinct CDR3 sequences, under 20% recorded once. The source material was blood. Receptors originate from a woman between 18 and 29 years old with Graves' ophthalmopathy.

This clonotype was counted a few times. This CDR3 reads CASSLDRVDTGELFF. The CDR3, as DNA: TGTGCCAGCAGCTTGGACAGGGTAGACACCGGGGAGCTGTTTTTT. This chain uses TRBV5-8 with TRBJ2-2; D is perhaps TRBD1 (6 bases). The CDR3 has 15 amino acids. Trimming took off 0 bases at V and 3 bases at J, with 9 bases between the two ends. Germline lookup yields CDR1 SGHTS and CDR2 YDEGEE.

This clonotype has a count of ten or more. The J gene is TRBJ2-7, the V gene TRBV5-1, with 9 bases that match TRBD1. The ends lost 0 bases at V and 5 bases at J; junction bases unmatched: 3. Looked up from germline, CDR1 is SGHRS and CDR2 is YFSETQ. CDR3 length equals 14 residues. The CDR3 spells CASSLEGQGNEQYF. CDR3 nucleotide sequence: TGCGCCAGCAGCTTGGAGGGACAGGGAAACGAGCAGTACTTC.

This clonotype was detected only a few times. This chain links TRBV12-5 with TRBJ2-3, with TRBD2 matching 10 bases. The CDR3 length is 18 residues. Germline loops: CDR1 LGHNT, CDR2 FRNRAP. The junction had 16 bases not matched to a gene; V was cut back by 6 bases and J by 4 bases. The CDR3 spells CASGLPGTSDHLADTQYF. CDR3 coding DNA: TGTGCTAGTGGCCTTCCAGGGACTAGCGACCACCTAGCAGATACGCAGTATTTT. Using reference TRBV12-5 and TRBJ2-3 for the parts outside the CDR3, the full variable domain is DARVTQTPRHKVTEMGQEVTMRCQPILGHNTVFWYRQTMMQGLELLAYFRNRAPLDDSGMPKDRFSAEMPDATLATLKIQPSEPRDSAVYFCASGLPGTSDHLADTQYFGPGTRLTVL.

This clonotype was seen ten or more times. This chain joins TRBV6-1 and TRBJ2-7, with a possible D match to TRBD1 (7 bases). The CDR3 loop spans 14 amino acids. From germline, CDR1 is MNHNS and CDR2 SASEGT. Trimming left V 5 bases short and J 1 base short, with 12 bases between. As DNA, the CDR3 is TGTGCCAGCAGTCCCGCGGGACAGTCCTACGAGCAGTACTTC. Residues: CASSPAGQSYEQYF.

This clonotype occurred once. A single base separates this from a much larger clone, so it may be a read error. The chain has TRBV7-3 and TRBJ1-4, with D unresolved. This CDR3 has 15 residues. Germline values: CDR1 SGHTA, CDR2 FQGTGA. The CDR3 loop reads CASSLNGQQNEKLLF. The CDR3 bases are TGTGCCAGCAGCTTAAACGGCCAGCAGAATGAAAAACTGCTTTTT.

Worth noting for this clonotype: A much larger clone is a single base away; this may be a read error. The rearrangement uses TRBV5-1 and TRBJ2-7; the D gene is possibly TRBD1 (6 bases). Germline V gene lookup returns CDR1 SGHRS and CDR2 YFSETQ. This CDR3 is 15 amino acids long. CDR3 sequence reads: CASCFQDSPPYEQYF. The CDR3 bases are TGCGCCAGCTGCTTTCAGGACAGTCCCCCCTACGAGCAGTACTTC.

This clonotype was detected many times. The chain joins TRBV5-4 to TRBJ2-1, with D possibly matching TRBD2 (5 bases). Germline assignment: CDR1 SGHNT and CDR2 YYREEE (reference sequence). V dropped 2 bases and J dropped 1 base, with 7 bases sitting between them. The CDR3 runs to 14 residues. The CDR3 DNA sequence: TGTGCCAGCAGCTTAAGGGAGTCCTACAATGAGCAGTTCTTC. As protein: CASSLRESYNEQFF.

This clonotype was seen only a few times. The rearrangement links TRBV6-1 to TRBJ1-1; no clear D. From germline, CDR1 is MNHNS and CDR2 SASEGT. The CDR3 contains 14 residues. V was clipped by 6 bases and J by 0 bases, with 11 bases between them. CDR3 region: CASRDRSLNTEAFF. CDR3 coding DNA: TGTGCCAGCAGGGACCGTAGCCTGAACACTGAAGCTTTCTTT.

The chain joins TRBV6-1 to TRBJ2-4, with D possibly TRBD2 on 6 matching bases. The CDR3 spans 14 residues. Germline V gives CDR1 MNHNS, CDR2 SASEGT. Trimming took off 5 bases at V and 8 bases at J, with 16 bases between the two ends. The DNA of the CDR3 is TGTGCCAGCAGTCCCGGGAGAAGAAGGGACATTCAGTACTTC. Protein: CASSPGRRRDIQYF.

This clonotype was detected many times. The rearrangement links TRBV20-1 to TRBJ2-1, with 8 bases aligning to TRBD2. V was pared by 5 bases and J by 7 bases, with 13 bases of the junction left unmatched. The CDR3 contains 15 residues. Germline values: CDR1 DFQATT, CDR2 SNEGSKA (reference sequence). CDR3 in amino acids: CSAFRPGGRGNEQFF. The CDR3, as DNA: TGCAGTGCTTTTAGGCCGGGAGGGCGGGGGAATGAGCAGTTCTTC.

This clonotype has a count of ten or more. The chain joins TRBV30 to TRBJ2-5, with D maybe TRBD1 (5 bases). This CDR3 is 13 amino acids long. The germline V gene has CDR1 GTSNPN and CDR2 SVGIG (reference sequence). Between the trimmed V and J ends, which lost 4 bases and 1 base, there was a span of 10 bases. The CDR3 DNA reads as TGTGCCTGGAACCCTGGGGCCCAAGAGACCCAGTACTTC. This encodes CAWNPGAQETQYF. The full variable domain, its missing parts supplied by reference TRBV30 and TRBJ2-5, is SQTIHQWPATLVQPVGSPLSLECTVEGTSNPNLYWYRQAAGRGLQLLFYSVGIGQISSEVPQNLSASRPQDRQFILSSKKLLLSDSGFYLCAWNPGAQETQYFGPGTRLLVL.